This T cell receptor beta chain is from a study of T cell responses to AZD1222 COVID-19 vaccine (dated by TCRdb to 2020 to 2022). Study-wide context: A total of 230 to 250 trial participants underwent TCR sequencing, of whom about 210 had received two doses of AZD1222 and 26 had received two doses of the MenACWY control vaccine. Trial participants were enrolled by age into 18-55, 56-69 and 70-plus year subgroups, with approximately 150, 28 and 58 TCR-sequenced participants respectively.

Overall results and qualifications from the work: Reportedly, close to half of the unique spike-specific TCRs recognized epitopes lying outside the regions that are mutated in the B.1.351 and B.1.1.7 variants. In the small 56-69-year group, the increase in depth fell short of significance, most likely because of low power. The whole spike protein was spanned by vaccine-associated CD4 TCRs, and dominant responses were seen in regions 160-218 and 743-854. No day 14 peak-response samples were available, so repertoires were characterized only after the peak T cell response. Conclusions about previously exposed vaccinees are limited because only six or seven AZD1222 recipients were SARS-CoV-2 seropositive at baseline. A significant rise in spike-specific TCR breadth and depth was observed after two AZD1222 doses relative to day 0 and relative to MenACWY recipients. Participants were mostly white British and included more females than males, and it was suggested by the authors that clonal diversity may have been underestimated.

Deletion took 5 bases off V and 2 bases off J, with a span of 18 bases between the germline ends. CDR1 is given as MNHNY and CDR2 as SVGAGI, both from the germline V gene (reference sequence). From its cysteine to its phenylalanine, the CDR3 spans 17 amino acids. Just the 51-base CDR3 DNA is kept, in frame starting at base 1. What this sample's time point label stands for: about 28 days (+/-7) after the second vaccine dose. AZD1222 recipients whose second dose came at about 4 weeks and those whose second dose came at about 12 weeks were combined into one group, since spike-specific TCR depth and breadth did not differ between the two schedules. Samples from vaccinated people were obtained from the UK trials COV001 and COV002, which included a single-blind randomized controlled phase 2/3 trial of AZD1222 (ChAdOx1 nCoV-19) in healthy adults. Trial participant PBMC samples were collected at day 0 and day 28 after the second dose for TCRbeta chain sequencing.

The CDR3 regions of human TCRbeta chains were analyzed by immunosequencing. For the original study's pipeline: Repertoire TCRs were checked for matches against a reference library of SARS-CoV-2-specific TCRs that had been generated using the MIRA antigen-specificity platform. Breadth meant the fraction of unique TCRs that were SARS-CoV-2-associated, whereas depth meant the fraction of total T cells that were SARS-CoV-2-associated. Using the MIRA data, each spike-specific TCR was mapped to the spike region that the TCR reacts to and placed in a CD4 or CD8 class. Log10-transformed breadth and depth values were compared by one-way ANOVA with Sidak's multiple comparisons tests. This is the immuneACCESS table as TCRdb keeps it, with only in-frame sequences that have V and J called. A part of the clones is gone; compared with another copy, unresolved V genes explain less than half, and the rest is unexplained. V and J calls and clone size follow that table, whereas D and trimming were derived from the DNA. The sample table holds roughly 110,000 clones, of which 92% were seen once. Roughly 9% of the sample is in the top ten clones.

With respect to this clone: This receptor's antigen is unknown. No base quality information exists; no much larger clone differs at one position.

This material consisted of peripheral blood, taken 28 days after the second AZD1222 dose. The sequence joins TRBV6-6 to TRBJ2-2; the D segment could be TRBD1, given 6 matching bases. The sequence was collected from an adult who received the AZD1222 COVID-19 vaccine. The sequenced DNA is TGTGCCAGCAGTCCGCCGGGGTCAGGGGCCAACACCGGGGAGCTGTTTTTT. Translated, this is CASSPPGSGANTGELFF.